These 23 T cell receptor beta chains came from one sample sequenced in a study of CD8 T cells in ankylosing spondylitis (dated by TCRdb to about 2017). The paper's findings and limits, for the study overall: Blood from ankylosing spondylitis patients appeared to be characterized by a TCR beta motif composed of roughly eight highly homologous amino acid variants.

What these receptors recognize is not known. Preparation of the library involved 5' RACE. These reads were obtained on an Illumina HiSeq 2500. TCRdb cleaned the public reads at Q25 with fastp, built clones with MiXCR and kept in-frame beta chains. Rows are combined by CDR3 protein, so each entry shows the most common genes and DNA. The sample contains 220,000 or so distinct CDR3 sequences, around 16% of them found a single time. Under 55% of the sample goes to the ten largest clones. The specimen sequenced was blood, either unsorted or a sorted T cell fraction (not recorded which). These receptors all stem from a male donor with ankylosing spondylitis.

This clonotype was picked up many times. The chain joins TRBV4-3 to TRBJ2-3; D uncertain. V was cut by 0 bases and J by 2 bases, with 6 bases left in between. The CDR3 is 14 amino acids. The germline gives CDR1 LGHNA, CDR2 YSLEER. The CDR3 loop is CASSQDLYTDTQYF. The DNA for the CDR3 is TGCGCCAGCAGCCAAGATCTCTACACAGATACGCAGTATTTT.

The chain has TRBV12-3 or TRBV12-4 and TRBJ2-1; D may be TRBD1 (5 bases). V was pared by 4 bases and J by 6 bases, with 13 bases between. This CDR3 contains 14 residues. The CDR3 DNA reads as TGTGCCAGCAGTTCCCAAGTGCAGGGCAATGAGCAGTTCTTC. Amino acids: CASSSQVQGNEQFF.

The table lists this clonotype with a few counts. This chain links TRBV2 with TRBJ1-2; possibly TRBD1 for D (5 bases). Trimming took off 7 bases at V and 1 base at J, with 13 bases between the two ends. CDR1 is SNHLY and CDR2 is FYNNEI in the germline V gene. The CDR3 has 14 residues. The CDR3 nucleotides read TGTGCCAGCATGATCCAGGGATTTAACTATGGCTACACCTTC. Encoded protein: CASMIQGFNYGYTF.

This clonotype was seen at least ten times. The gene calls are TRBV12-3 or TRBV12-4 and TRBJ2-3; D assignment may be TRBD1 or TRBD2 (5 bases each). The CDR3 totals 15 residues. Trimming took 3 bases from V and 2 from J, leaving 12 bases between them. The CDR3 sequence is CASSLRVRDTDTQYF. CDR3 bases: TGTGCCAGCAGTTTGAGGGTCAGGGACACAGATACGCAGTATTTT.

The CDR3 loop reads CSALTSGSDTQYF. CDR3 in DNA: TGCAGTGCCCTGACTAGCGGGAGTGATACGCAGTATTTT. This chain links TRBV20-1 with TRBJ2-3; TRBD2 matches at 12 bases. Germline CDR1 DFQATT, CDR2 SNEGSKA (reference sequence). The CDR3 runs 13 residues. Trimming at V came to 6 bases and at J to 6 bases, leaving 4 bases not matched to a gene.

The J gene is TRBJ1-3, the V gene TRBV7-9, with D possibly being TRBD1 (5 bases). V was shortened by 4 bases and J by 7 bases, with 8 bases between the two germline ends. Germline V gene lookup returns CDR1 SEHNR and CDR2 FQNEAQ (reference sequence). The CDR3 totals 12 residues. CDR3 bases: TGTGCCAGCAGCTCAGGGTATAACACCATATATTTT. Translating it yields CASSSGYNTIYF.

The J gene is TRBJ2-7, the V gene TRBV27; D may correspond to TRBD1 or TRBD2 (6 bases each). There are 16 residues in the CDR3. CDR1 is MNHEY, CDR2 SMNVEV, per germline (reference sequence). Trimming took off 0 bases at V and 3 bases at J, with 15 bases between the two ends. CDR3 protein: CASSLSGAGPLYEQYF. In DNA form, the CDR3 reads TGTGCCAGCAGTTTATCGGGGGCGGGACCACTCTACGAGCAGTACTTC.

The genes are TRBV5-1 and TRBJ2-7; no reliable D call. Trimming removed 2 bases at V and 1 base at J, with 13 bases between. Per germline, CDR1 SGHRS and CDR2 YFSETQ. This CDR3 is built from 15 residues. The CDR3 reads CASSFFGVGSYEQYF. CDR3 nucleotides: TGCGCCAGCAGCTTTTTTGGGGTAGGGTCCTACGAGCAGTACTTC. Together with reference TRBV5-1 and TRBJ2-7, the CDR3 gives the full variable domain: KAGVTQTPRYLIKTRGQQVTLSCSPISGHRSVSWYQQTPGQGLQFLFEYFSETQRNKGNFPGRFSGRQFSNSRSEMNVSTLELGDSALYLCASSFFGVGSYEQYFGPGTRLTVT.

The chain couples TRBV12-3 or TRBV12-4 to TRBJ2-1; perhaps TRBD1 as D (5 bases). V lost 1 base, J lost 4 bases, and 11 bases lay in between. This CDR3 is 15 amino acids long. CDR3 nucleotide sequence: TGTGCCAGCAGTTTAGTTCAGGGCACATACAATGAGCAGTTCTTC. Residues: CASSLVQGTYNEQFF.

This clonotype was counted between two and nine times. V and J are TRBV2 and TRBJ2-2, with D perhaps given as TRBD1 or TRBD2 (6 bases each). The V end was cut by 6 bases, the J end by 0 bases, with 8 bases between. Per germline, CDR1 SNHLY and CDR2 FYNNEI. This CDR3 comprises 14 residues. The CDR3 DNA sequence: TGTGCCAGCAGACGGGGGCCGAACACCGGGGAGCTGTTTTTT. This sequence encodes CASRRGPNTGELFF.

The chain has TRBV30 and TRBJ1-1; D unresolved. Germline V gives CDR1 GTSNPN, CDR2 SVGIG (reference sequence). This CDR3 has 14 residues. Trimming shortened V by 1 base and J by 0 bases, and 9 bases separated the two germline ends. The CDR3 DNA is TGTGCCTGGAGTGATCTGTCAATGAACACTGAAGCTTTCTTT. Residues: CAWSDLSMNTEAFF.

The table lists this clonotype with many counts. In nucleotides, the CDR3 is TGTGCCAGCAGTCCCCCGGCAGGGCAGGCGTATGGCTACACCTTC. Encoded protein: CASSPPAGQAYGYTF. The V gene is TRBV12-3 or TRBV12-4, the J gene TRBJ1-2, with D perhaps TRBD1 (5 bases). The CDR3 loop spans 15 amino acids. Trimming cost V 5 bases and J 5 bases, with 18 bases left between them.

This clonotype occurred a few times. This rearrangement joins TRBV25-1 to TRBJ2-3; D may be TRBD1 (5 bases). Trimming left V 6 bases short and J 0 bases short, with 13 bases between. The CDR3 runs 15 residues. Per the germline V gene, CDR1 is MGHDK and CDR2 is SYGVNS. In DNA, the CDR3 is TGTGCCAGCAGATTCCAGGACATAAGCACAGATACGCAGTATTTT. It is translated as CASRFQDISTDTQYF.

The CDR3 nucleotides are TGTGCCAGCAAAGGGAGCATCTTTGAGACCCAGTACTTC. This gives the protein CASKGSIFETQYF. The V and J genes are TRBV27 and TRBJ2-5; D is possibly TRBD2 (5 bases). This CDR3 is built from 13 residues. Trimming cost V 7 bases and J 5 bases, with 14 bases left between them. Germline lookup yields CDR1 MNHEY and CDR2 SMNVEV (reference sequence).

This chain links TRBV20-1 with TRBJ1-1; D remains ambiguous. The CDR3 is made up of 13 amino acids. V shed 5 bases and J shed 1 base, with 11 bases lying between them. Per the germline V gene, CDR1 is DFQATT and CDR2 is SNEGSKA (reference sequence). CDR3 sequence (DNA): TGCAGTGCTTTACGGGCAGGGAACACTGAAGCTTTCTTT. Protein: CSALRAGNTEAFF.

This clonotype was found a few times. J is TRBJ1-1 and V is TRBV7-9; D is undetermined. Germline CDR1 SEHNR, CDR2 FQNEAQ (reference sequence). The V end lost 11 bases, the J end lost 1 base, and 14 bases lay between the germline ends. The CDR3 sequence is 13 residues long. The CDR3 DNA follows: TGTGCCGTACGTAGATGGGAGAACACTGAAGCTTTCTTT. Its translation: CAVRRWENTEAFF.

This clonotype was counted a few times. The chain uses TRBV4-3 and TRBJ2-1, with D possibly TRBD2 on 7 matching bases. The germline V gene encodes CDR1 LGHNA and CDR2 YSLEER. This CDR3 has 16 residues. The germline V and J ends were trimmed by 0 bases and 2 bases, with 11 bases remaining between them. CDR3 amino acids: CASSQDGGATYNEQFF. CDR3 nucleotide sequence: TGCGCCAGCAGCCAAGATGGGGGGGCGACCTACAATGAGCAGTTCTTC.

This clonotype has a count of ten or more. The chain recombines TRBV6-4 with TRBJ2-1; 8 bases agree with TRBD1. The length of the CDR3 is 15 residues. Trimming removed 3 bases from V and 8 bases from J; junction bases left unmatched: 9. The V gene's germline CDR1 is MRHNA and CDR2 SNTAGT. This chain's CDR3 is CASSDSAGGLDEQFF. In DNA form, the CDR3 reads TGTGCCAGCAGTGATTCGGCAGGGGGCTTGGATGAGCAGTTCTTC.

The CDR3 DNA follows: TGTGCCAGCAGTGGGGTAAACACTGAAGCTTTCTTT. As protein: CASSGVNTEAFF. This chain links TRBV27 with TRBJ1-1; D is ambiguous. Germline lookup yields CDR1 MNHEY and CDR2 SMNVEV (reference sequence). V was trimmed by 5 bases and J by 2 bases, leaving 6 bases between them. This CDR3 spans 12 amino acids.

This rearrangement joins TRBV19 to TRBJ1-2, with 7 bases lining up with TRBD1. The CDR3 has 13 amino acids. Germline V lookup: CDR1 LNHDA, CDR2 SQIVND (reference sequence). With 5 bases clipped from V and 8 bases from J, the junction kept 8 bases outside the gene matches. In nucleotides, the CDR3 is TGTGCCAGTAGTTTCCACAGGGGTCGCGGCTACACCTTC. This codes for CASSFHRGRGYTF.

The rearrangement joins TRBV2 to TRBJ2-3; TRBD2 agrees at 9 bases. The germline V gene has CDR1 SNHLY and CDR2 FYNNEI. J gave up 2 bases and V 2 bases, and 2 bases lay outside the gene matches. CDR3 length equals 15 residues. DNA for the CDR3: TGTGCCAGCAGTGAACAGCGGGGGGTCACAGATACGCAGTATTTT. It is translated as CASSEQRGVTDTQYF.

This clonotype was observed a few times. The chain combines TRBV20-1 with TRBJ2-5; D tentatively fits TRBD1 or TRBD2 (5 bases each). The CDR3 spans 17 residues. Trimming took off 1 base at V and 0 bases at J, with 18 bases between the two ends. Germline V gene data show CDR1 as DFQATT and CDR2 as SNEGSKA (reference sequence). The CDR3 DNA reads TGCAGTGCTAGAGGTACCGGGACGCCCGATTACCAAGAGACCCAGTACTTC. Amino acids: CSARGTGTPDYQETQYF.

The gene calls are TRBV4-1 and TRBJ1-4; D unclear. Trimming left V 2 bases short and J 7 bases short, with 8 bases between. The CDR3 runs to 13 residues. The germline CDR1 and CDR2 sequences are MGHRA and YSYEKL. CDR3 nucleotide sequence: TGCGCCAGCAGCCAAAATGAGGGTGAAAAACTGTTTTTT. Translated, it gives CASSQNEGEKLFF.